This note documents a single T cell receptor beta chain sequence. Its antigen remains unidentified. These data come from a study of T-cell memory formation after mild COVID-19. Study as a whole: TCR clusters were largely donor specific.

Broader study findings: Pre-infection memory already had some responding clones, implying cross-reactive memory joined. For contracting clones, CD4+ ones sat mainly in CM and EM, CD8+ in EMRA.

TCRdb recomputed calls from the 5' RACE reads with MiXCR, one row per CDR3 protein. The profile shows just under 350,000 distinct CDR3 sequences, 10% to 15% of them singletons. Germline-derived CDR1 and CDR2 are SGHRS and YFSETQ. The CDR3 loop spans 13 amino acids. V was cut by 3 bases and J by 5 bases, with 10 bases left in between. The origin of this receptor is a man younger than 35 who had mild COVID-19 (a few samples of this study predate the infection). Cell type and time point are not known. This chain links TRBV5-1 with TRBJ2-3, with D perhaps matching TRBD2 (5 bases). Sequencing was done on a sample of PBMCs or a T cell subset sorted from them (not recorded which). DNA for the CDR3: TGCGCCAGCAGCTCGGGAAACAGAGATACGCAGTATTTT. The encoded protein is CASSSGNRDTQYF. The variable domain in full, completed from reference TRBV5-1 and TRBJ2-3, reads KAGVTQTPRYLIKTRGQQVTLSCSPISGHRSVSWYQQTPGQGLQFLFEYFSETQRNKGNFPGRFSGRQFSNSRSEMNVSTLELGDSALYLCASSSGNRDTQYFGPGTRLTVL.